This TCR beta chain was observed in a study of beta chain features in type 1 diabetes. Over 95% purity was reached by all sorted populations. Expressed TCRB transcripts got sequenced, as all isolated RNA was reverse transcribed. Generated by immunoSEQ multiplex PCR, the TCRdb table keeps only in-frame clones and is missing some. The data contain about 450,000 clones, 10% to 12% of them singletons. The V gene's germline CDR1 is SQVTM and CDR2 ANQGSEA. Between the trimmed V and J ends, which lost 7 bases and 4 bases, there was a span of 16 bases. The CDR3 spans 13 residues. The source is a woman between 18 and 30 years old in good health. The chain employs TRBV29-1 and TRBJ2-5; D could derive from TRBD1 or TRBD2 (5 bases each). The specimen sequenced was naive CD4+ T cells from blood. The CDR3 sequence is CSARDPGPETQYF. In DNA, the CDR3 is TGCAGCGCCCGGGACCCTGGCCCAGAGACCCAGTACTTC. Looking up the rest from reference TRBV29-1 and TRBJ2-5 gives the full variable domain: SAVISQKPSRDICQRGTSLTIQCQVDSQVTMMFWYRQQPGQSLTLIATANQGSEATYESGFVIDKFPISRPNLTFSTLTVSNMSPEDSSIYLCSARDPGPETQYFGPGTRLLVL.